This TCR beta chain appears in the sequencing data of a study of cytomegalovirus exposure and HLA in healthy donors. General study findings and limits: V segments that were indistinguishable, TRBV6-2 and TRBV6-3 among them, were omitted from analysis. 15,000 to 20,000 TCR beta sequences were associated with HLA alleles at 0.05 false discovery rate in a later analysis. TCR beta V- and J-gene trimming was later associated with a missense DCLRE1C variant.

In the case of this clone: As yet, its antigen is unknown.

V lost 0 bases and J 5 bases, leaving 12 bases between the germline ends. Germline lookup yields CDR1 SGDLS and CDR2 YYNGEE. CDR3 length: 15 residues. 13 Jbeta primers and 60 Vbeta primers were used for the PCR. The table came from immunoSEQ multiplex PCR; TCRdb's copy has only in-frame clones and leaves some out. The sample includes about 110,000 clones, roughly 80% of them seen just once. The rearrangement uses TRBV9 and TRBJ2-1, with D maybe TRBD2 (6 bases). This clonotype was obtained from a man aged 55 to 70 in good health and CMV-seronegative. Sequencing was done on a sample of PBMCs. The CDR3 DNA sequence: TGTGCCAGCAGCGTAGTAGGGTGGGGGGACAATGAGCAGTTCTTC. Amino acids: CASSVVGWGDNEQFF.